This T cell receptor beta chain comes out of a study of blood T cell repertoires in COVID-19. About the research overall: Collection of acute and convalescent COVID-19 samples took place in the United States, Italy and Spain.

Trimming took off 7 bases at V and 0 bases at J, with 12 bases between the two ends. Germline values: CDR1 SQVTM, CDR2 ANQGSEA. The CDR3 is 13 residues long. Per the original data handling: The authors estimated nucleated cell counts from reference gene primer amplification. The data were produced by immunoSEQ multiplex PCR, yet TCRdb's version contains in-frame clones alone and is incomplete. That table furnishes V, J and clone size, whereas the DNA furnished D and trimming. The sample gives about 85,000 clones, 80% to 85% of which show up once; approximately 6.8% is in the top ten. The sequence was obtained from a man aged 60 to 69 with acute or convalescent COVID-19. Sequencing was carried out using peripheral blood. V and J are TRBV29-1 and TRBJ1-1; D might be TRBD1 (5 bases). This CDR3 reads CSGGGTLNTEAFF. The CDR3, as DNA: TGCAGCGGTGGGGGGACTTTGAACACTGAAGCTTTCTTT. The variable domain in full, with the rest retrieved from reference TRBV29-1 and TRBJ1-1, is SAVISQKPSRDICQRGTSLTIQCQVDSQVTMMFWYRQQPGQSLTLIATANQGSEATYESGFVIDKFPISRPNLTFSTLTVSNMSPEDSSIYLCSGGGTLNTEAFFGQGTRLTVV.